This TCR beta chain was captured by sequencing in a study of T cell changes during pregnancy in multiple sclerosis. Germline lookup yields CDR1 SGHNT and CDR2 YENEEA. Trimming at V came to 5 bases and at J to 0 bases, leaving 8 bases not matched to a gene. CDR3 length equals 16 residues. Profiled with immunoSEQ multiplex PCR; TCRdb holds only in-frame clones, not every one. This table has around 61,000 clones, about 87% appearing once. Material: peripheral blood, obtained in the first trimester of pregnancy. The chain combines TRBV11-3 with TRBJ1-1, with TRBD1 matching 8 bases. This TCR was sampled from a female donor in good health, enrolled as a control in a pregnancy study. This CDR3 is CASSGTGGIMNTEAFF. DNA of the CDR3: TGTGCCAGCAGCGGAACAGGGGGGATAATGAACACTGAAGCTTTCTTT.